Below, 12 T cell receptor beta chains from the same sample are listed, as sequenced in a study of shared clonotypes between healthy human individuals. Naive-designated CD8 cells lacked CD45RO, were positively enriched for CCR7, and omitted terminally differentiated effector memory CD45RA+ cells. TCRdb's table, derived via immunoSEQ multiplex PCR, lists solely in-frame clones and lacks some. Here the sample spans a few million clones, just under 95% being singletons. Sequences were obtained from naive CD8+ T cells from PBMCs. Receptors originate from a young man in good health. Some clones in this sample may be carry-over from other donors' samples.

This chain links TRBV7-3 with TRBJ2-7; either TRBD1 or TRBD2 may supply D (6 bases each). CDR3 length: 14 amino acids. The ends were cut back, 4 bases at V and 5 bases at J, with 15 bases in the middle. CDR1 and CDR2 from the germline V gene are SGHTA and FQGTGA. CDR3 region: CASSSSEGGHEQYF. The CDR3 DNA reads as TGTGCCAGCAGCTCTTCAGAGGGGGGACACGAGCAGTACTTC. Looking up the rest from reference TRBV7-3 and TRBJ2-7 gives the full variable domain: GAGVSQTPSNKVTEKGKYVELRCDPISGHTALYWYRQSLGQGPEFLIYFQGTGAADDSGLPNDRFFAVRPEGSVSTLKIQRTERGDSAVYLCASSSSEGGHEQYFGPGTRLTVT.

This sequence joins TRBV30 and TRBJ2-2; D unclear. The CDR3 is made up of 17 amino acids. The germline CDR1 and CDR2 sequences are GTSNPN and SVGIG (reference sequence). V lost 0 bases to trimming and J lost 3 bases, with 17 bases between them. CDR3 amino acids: CAWSVLRFSVDTGELFF. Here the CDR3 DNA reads TGTGCCTGGAGTGTACTAAGGTTCAGCGTAGACACCGGGGAGCTGTTTTTT.

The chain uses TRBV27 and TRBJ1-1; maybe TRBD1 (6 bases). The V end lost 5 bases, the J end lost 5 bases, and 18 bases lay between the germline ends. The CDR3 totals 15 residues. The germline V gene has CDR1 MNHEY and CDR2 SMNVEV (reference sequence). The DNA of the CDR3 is TGTGCCAGCAGTGTAGGGGGGAACCTTGGGACTGAAGCTTTCTTT. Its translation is CASSVGGNLGTEAFF.

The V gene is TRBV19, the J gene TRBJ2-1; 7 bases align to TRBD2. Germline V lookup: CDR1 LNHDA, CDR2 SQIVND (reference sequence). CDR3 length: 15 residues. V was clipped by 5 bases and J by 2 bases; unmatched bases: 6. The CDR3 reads CASSHGRWPYNEQFF. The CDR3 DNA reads TGTGCCAGTAGTCACGGGAGGTGGCCCTACAATGAGCAGTTCTTC.

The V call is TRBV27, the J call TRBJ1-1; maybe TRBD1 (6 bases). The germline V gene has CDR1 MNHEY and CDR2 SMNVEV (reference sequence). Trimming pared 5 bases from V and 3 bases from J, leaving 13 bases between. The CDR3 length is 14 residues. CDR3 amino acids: CASSPQTGHTEAFF. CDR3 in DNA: TGTGCCAGCAGTCCCCAGACAGGACACACTGAAGCTTTCTTT.

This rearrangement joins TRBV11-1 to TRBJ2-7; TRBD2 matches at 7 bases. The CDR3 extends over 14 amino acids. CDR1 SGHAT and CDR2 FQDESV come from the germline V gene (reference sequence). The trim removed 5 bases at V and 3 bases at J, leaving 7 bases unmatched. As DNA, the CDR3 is TGTGCCAGCAGCCAACGACTAGCCATCTACGAGCAGTACTTC. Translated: CASSQRLAIYEQYF.

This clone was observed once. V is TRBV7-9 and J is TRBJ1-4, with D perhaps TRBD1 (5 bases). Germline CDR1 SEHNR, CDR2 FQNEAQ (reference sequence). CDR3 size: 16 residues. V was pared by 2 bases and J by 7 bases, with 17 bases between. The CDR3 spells CASSLIGPRGSEKLFF. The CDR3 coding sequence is TGTGCCAGCAGCTTAATCGGACCACGGGGGTCTGAAAAACTGTTTTTT.

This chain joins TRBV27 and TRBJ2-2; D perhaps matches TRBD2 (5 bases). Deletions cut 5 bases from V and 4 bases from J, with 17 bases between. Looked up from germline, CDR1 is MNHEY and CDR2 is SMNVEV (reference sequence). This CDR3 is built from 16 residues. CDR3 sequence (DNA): TGTGCCAGCAGTCCATCAGGAGGTGAAGCCACCGGGGAGCTGTTTTTT. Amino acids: CASSPSGGEATGELFF.

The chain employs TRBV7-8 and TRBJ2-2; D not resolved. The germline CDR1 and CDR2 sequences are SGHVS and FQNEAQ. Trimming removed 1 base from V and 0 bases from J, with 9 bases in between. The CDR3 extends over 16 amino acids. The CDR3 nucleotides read TGTGCCAGCAGCTTAGTTTACAGTCCGAACACCGGGGAGCTGTTTTTT. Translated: CASSLVYSPNTGELFF.

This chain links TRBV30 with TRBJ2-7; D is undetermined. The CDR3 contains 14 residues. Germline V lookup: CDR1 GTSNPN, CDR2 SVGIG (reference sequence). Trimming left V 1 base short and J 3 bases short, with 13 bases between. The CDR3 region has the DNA TGTGCCTGGAGTGCCCCTGGCAGGAGCTACGAGCAGTACTTC. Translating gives CAWSAPGRSYEQYF.

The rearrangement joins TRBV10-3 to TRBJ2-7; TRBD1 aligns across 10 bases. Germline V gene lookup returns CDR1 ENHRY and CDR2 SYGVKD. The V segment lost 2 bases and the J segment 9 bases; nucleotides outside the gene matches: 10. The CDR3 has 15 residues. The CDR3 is CAISETTGGTPVQYF. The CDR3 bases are TGTGCCATCAGTGAGACGACAGGGGGCACTCCCGTGCAGTACTTC.

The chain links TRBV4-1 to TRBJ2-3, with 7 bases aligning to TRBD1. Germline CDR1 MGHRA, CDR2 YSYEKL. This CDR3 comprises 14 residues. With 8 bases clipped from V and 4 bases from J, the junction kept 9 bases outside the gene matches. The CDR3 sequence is CASLQVQGADTQYF. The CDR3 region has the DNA TGCGCCAGCCTCCAGGTCCAGGGGGCAGATACGCAGTATTTT.